This passage covers 10 T cell receptor beta chains from one sample sequenced in a study of blood T cell repertoires in COVID-19. The table came from immunoSEQ multiplex PCR; TCRdb's copy has only in-frame clones and leaves some out. The profile shows over 85,000 clones, roughly 76% of them singletons. The sample was peripheral blood. These receptors were taken from an older woman with acute or convalescent COVID-19.

V is TRBV28 and J is TRBJ2-7; D is possibly TRBD1 (6 bases). In germline, CDR1 is MDHEN, CDR2 SYDVKM. The CDR3 has 14 residues. Trimming took off 6 bases at V and 0 bases at J, with 12 bases between the two ends. In DNA form, the CDR3 reads TGTGCCAGCAGCTCCGGACAGAGCTCCTACGAGCAGTACTTC. Translated: CASSSGQSSYEQYF.

This clone was counted a few times. V usage is TRBV6-5 and J usage is TRBJ2-1; TRBD2 matches 7 bases. The CDR3 runs 14 residues. Germline V gene sequence: CDR1 MNHEY, CDR2 SVGAGI. Trimming at V came to 6 bases and at J to 8 bases, leaving 10 bases not matched to a gene. This CDR3 reads CASRTQRGRDEQFF. DNA of the CDR3: TGTGCCAGCAGGACCCAACGTGGGAGGGATGAGCAGTTCTTC.

This clone has a count of ten or more. V is TRBV27 and J is TRBJ2-7; D might be TRBD2 (6 bases). The CDR3 covers 15 residues. Looked up from germline, CDR1 is MNHEY and CDR2 is SMNVEV (reference sequence). The V gene lost 5 bases and the J gene lost 5 bases, with 19 bases spanning the gap. The CDR3 sequence: CASSPTLGGRNEQYF. As DNA, the CDR3 is TGTGCCAGCAGTCCGACTCTGGGGGGAAGAAACGAGCAGTACTTC.

The V gene is TRBV7-8, the J gene TRBJ2-5, with TRBD1 identical over 9 bases. The CDR3 totals 14 residues. Germline values: CDR1 SGHVS, CDR2 FQNEAQ. Trimming cost V 5 bases and J 5 bases; bases outside gene matches: 6. The CDR3 DNA reads as TGTGCCAGCAGCCCCAGGGACAGGGTGGAGACCCAGTACTTC. This sequence encodes CASSPRDRVETQYF.

V gene TRBV7-9 combines with J gene TRBJ1-3; D is uncertain. Germline V gene data show CDR1 as SEHNR and CDR2 as FQNEAQ (reference sequence). The CDR3 has 14 amino acids. Trimming pared 5 bases from V and 4 bases from J, leaving 12 bases between. The CDR3 DNA follows: TGTGCCAGCAGCCGGGAAGCCGCCGGAAACACCATATATTTT. Translated, it gives CASSREAAGNTIYF.

The V and J genes are TRBV25-1 and TRBJ1-4; TRBD1 aligns across 11 bases. This CDR3 is 18 amino acids long. After removal of 5 bases from V and 8 bases from J, the junction contained 16 bases not matched to a gene. Germline lookup yields CDR1 MGHDK and CDR2 SYGVNS. CDR3 amino acids: CASSNPGTGGLLGEKLFF. The CDR3 DNA is TGTGCCAGCAGTAACCCCGGGACAGGGGGGTTATTAGGGGAAAAACTGTTTTTT.

The chain is built from TRBV2 and TRBJ2-7; D perhaps matches TRBD1 (8 bases). Trimming pared 6 bases from V and 4 bases from J, leaving 22 bases between. The CDR3 totals 16 residues. Germline V gene data show CDR1 as SNHLY and CDR2 as FYNNEI. The CDR3: CASRGLGQGAKYEQYF. The CDR3 DNA reads TGTGCCAGCAGAGGACTAGGACAGGGAGCCAAATACGAGCAGTACTTC.

The chain has TRBV29-1 and TRBJ1-4; D remains ambiguous. The germline V gene encodes CDR1 SQVTM and CDR2 ANQGSEA. The germline V and J ends were trimmed by 4 bases and 3 bases, with 6 bases remaining between them. The CDR3 consists of 12 residues. The CDR3 DNA is TGCAGCGTTGTTGGGCCTAATGAAAAACTGTTTTTT. Protein sequence: CSVVGPNEKLFF.

The rearrangement joins TRBV6-4 to TRBJ1-1; D remains unclear. The CDR3 covers 13 residues. The germline V and J ends were trimmed by 4 bases and 7 bases, with 13 bases remaining between them. From germline, CDR1 is MRHNA and CDR2 SNTAGT. The CDR3 reads CASSALGGSEAFF. The CDR3, as DNA: TGTGCCAGCAGTGCCCTTGGCGGGAGTGAAGCTTTCTTT.

The chain joins TRBV5-5 to TRBJ1-4; 9 bases agree with TRBD1. J was trimmed by 8 bases and V by 2 bases; bases with no gene match: 4. The CDR3 totals 14 residues. In germline, CDR1 is SGHKS, CDR2 YYEKEE (reference sequence). This CDR3 reads CASSFGTGMEKLFF. CDR3 bases: TGTGCCAGCAGCTTCGGGACAGGGATGGAAAAACTGTTTTTT.